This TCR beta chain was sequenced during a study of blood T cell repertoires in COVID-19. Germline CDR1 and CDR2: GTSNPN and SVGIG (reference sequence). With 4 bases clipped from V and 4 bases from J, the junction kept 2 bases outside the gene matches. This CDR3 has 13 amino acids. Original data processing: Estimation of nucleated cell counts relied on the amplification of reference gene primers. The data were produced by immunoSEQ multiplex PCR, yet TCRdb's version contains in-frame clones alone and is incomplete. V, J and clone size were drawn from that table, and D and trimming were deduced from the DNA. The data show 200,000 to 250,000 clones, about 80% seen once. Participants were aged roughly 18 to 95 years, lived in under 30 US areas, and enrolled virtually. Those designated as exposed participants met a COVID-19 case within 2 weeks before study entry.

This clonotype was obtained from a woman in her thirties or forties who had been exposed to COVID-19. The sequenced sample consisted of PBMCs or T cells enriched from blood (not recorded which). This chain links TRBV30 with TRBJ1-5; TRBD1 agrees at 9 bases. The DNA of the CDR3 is TGTGCCTGGATGGGACAGGGTAATCAGCCCCAGCATTTT. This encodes CAWMGQGNQPQHF. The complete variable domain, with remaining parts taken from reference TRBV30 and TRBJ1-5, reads SQTIHQWPATLVQPVGSPLSLECTVEGTSNPNLYWYRQAAGRGLQLLFYSVGIGQISSEVPQNLSASRPQDRQFILSSKKLLLSDSGFYLCAWMGQGNQPQHFGDGTRLSIL.